The 18 T cell receptor beta chains reported below all come from one sample, sequenced in a study of CD8+CD57+ T cells in acquired aplastic anemia. Investigators profiled TCR beta VDJ and CDR3 from genomic DNA template. TCRdb re-derived calls from the reads in MiXCR, one entry per CDR3 protein. The repertoire holds 90,000 to 150,000 distinct CDR3 sequences, with 55% to 70% as singletons. Patients who underwent sequencing had shown CD8+CD57+ cell expansion by flow cytometry. The sequencing input was sorted CD4+, CD8+, or CD8+CD57+ T cells (not recorded which) from PBMCs. Every receptor here comes from a human donor with aplastic anemia.

The V gene is TRBV10-3, the J gene TRBJ1-2; possibly TRBD1 for D (6 bases). Germline CDR1 and CDR2: ENHRY and SYGVKD. The V end was cut by 0 bases, the J end by 1 base, with 15 bases between. This CDR3 has 17 amino acids. The CDR3 loop reads CAISESLRTELNYGYTF. The CDR3 DNA sequence: TGTGCCATCAGTGAGTCGCTCAGGACAGAGCTTAACTATGGCTACACCTTC.

This clonotype appeared many times. The chain combines TRBV4-3 with TRBJ2-3; tentative D call: TRBD2 (6 bases). V was shortened by 0 bases and J by 6 bases, with 7 bases between the two germline ends. Germline-derived CDR1 and CDR2 are LGHNA and YSLEER. This CDR3 is 13 amino acids long. In DNA form, the CDR3 reads TGCGCCAGCAGCCAAGAACGGGGGGATACGCAGTATTTT. This encodes CASSQERGDTQYF.

The chain is built from TRBV11-1 and TRBJ2-2; TRBD1 agrees at 8 bases. The trim removed 0 bases at V and 4 bases at J, leaving 4 bases unmatched. Germline loops: CDR1 SGHAT, CDR2 FQDESV (reference sequence). The CDR3 is 16 residues long. CDR3 amino acids: CASSLAGTGRTGELFF. The CDR3 bases are TGTGCCAGCAGCTTAGCAGGGACAGGACGCACCGGGGAGCTGTTTTTT.

V and J are TRBV9 and TRBJ2-5; 9 nucleotides agree with TRBD1. CDR3 length equals 15 residues. CDR1 and CDR2 (germline): SGDLS, YYNGEE. The trim removed 2 bases at V and 4 bases at J, leaving 6 bases unmatched. CDR3 protein: CASSVAGTGLETQYF. CDR3 nucleotides: TGTGCCAGCAGCGTGGCCGGGACAGGGCTAGAGACCCAGTACTTC.

The rearrangement uses TRBV5-1 and TRBJ2-1, with D maybe TRBD1 (5 bases). CDR1 is SGHRS and CDR2 is YFSETQ in the germline V gene. V lost 7 bases, J lost 0 bases, and 14 bases lay in between. The CDR3 is made up of 15 amino acids. The CDR3 region is CASFQGTSSYNEQFF. The DNA of the CDR3 is TGCGCCAGCTTTCAGGGAACAAGCTCCTACAATGAGCAGTTCTTC.

The chain joins TRBV24-1 to TRBJ2-7, with D possibly matching TRBD2 (6 bases). In germline, CDR1 is KGHDR, CDR2 SFDVKD. Between the trimmed V and J ends, which lost 5 bases and 3 bases, there was a span of 13 bases. The CDR3 extends over 14 amino acids. This CDR3 reads CATSATGLDYEQYF. Here the CDR3 DNA reads TGTGCCACCAGTGCCACGGGACTGGACTACGAGCAGTACTTC.

This clonotype was picked up one time. This rearrangement joins TRBV4-2 to TRBJ2-7; D might be TRBD1 or TRBD2, each matching 5 bases. Germline V gene lookup returns CDR1 LGHNA and CDR2 YNFKEQ. CDR3 size: 12 residues. V lost 2 bases and J lost 6, with 8 bases in between. The chain's CDR3 is CASSQSGPEQYF. The CDR3 nucleotides are TGTGCCAGCAGCCAATCGGGGCCCGAGCAGTACTTC.

In its sample, this clonotype was seen once. The rearrangement uses TRBV7-2 and TRBJ1-2; no definite D call. V lost 5 bases and J lost 3, with 10 bases in between. Germline V CDR1 and CDR2: SGHTA, FQGNSA. The CDR3 contains 13 residues. The CDR3 DNA reads as TGTGCCAGCAGCCCGGTGGCAGACTATGGCTACACCTTC. It translates to CASSPVADYGYTF.

The chain links TRBV30 to TRBJ2-1; possible D gene TRBD2, 6 bases. Trimming stripped 0 bases from V and 2 bases from J, with 20 bases between. Germline V gene lookup returns CDR1 GTSNPN and CDR2 SVGIG (reference sequence). The CDR3 is made up of 18 amino acids. This CDR3 reads CAWSVWGLEGNAYNEQFF. CDR3 sequence (DNA): TGTGCCTGGAGTGTTTGGGGGTTGGAGGGAAATGCCTACAATGAGCAGTTCTTC.

This chain connects TRBV7-2 to TRBJ2-2; D gene ambiguous. Germline CDR1 SGHTA, CDR2 FQGNSA. The CDR3 has 15 residues. V was pared by 3 bases and J by 1 base, with 9 bases between. As DNA, the CDR3 is TGTGCCAGCAGCTTTCAGTGGAGGAACACCGGGGAGCTGTTTTTT. Residues: CASSFQWRNTGELFF.

This clonotype was seen a handful of times. V and J are TRBV11-2 and TRBJ1-6; D perhaps matches TRBD1 (6 bases). V gave up 0 bases and J gave up 9 bases, with 15 bases separating them. The germline V gene encodes CDR1 SGHAT and CDR2 FQNNGV. The CDR3 loop spans 16 amino acids. For the CDR3, the DNA is TGTGCCAGCAGCTTAGAGGGACAAAGGCCAAGTTCACCCCTCCACTTT. It encodes CASSLEGQRPSSPLHF.

This clonotype was observed a few times. This may stem from a read error, because a much larger clone lies one nucleotide away. The V call is TRBV9, the J call TRBJ1-2, with D perhaps matching TRBD1 (5 bases). Germline loops: CDR1 SGDLS, CDR2 YYNGEE. CDR3 length: 14 amino acids. CDR3 sequence: CASSVGGSGYGCTF. Written as DNA, the CDR3 is TGTGCCAGCAGCGTAGGGGGGTCCGGCTATGGCTGCACCTTC.

This clonotype was counted ten times or more. The chain combines TRBV12-3 or TRBV12-4 with TRBJ1-2; TRBD1 agrees at 9 bases. V lost 5 bases, J lost 8 bases, and 15 bases stayed unmatched. The CDR3 contains 16 residues. The DNA for the CDR3 is TGTGCCAGCAGTAGTCCCGGGACAGGGTTAGAGGAAGGCTACACCTTC. This sequence encodes CASSSPGTGLEEGYTF.

As to this clonotype: A much more abundant neighbour one base away suggests this may be a read error. The chain employs TRBV15 and TRBJ1-5, with TRBD1 as a possible D gene (6 bases). The germline V gene has CDR1 LNHNV and CDR2 YYDKDF (reference sequence). The CDR3 sequence is 15 residues long. The CDR3 nucleotides read TGTGCCGCCAGCAGAGAATGGACAGCTAATCAGCCCCAGCATTTT. Translating it yields CAASREWTANQPQHF.

A few counts support this clonotype. The chain has TRBV2 and TRBJ2-1; TRBD1 matches 7 bases. Germline V gives CDR1 SNHLY, CDR2 FYNNEI. The CDR3 is 14 residues long. The V and J ends lost 5 bases and 1 base, in that order; junction bases with no gene match: 2. The CDR3 DNA reads TGTGCCAGCAGTAGGGACAGTTCCTACAATGAGCAGTTCTTC. Translation gives CASSRDSSYNEQFF.

The rearrangement joins TRBV10-3 to TRBJ1-1; 7 bases line up with TRBD1. This CDR3 spans 16 amino acids. Germline V lookup: CDR1 ENHRY, CDR2 SYGVKD. J lost 0 bases, V lost 6 bases, and 10 bases had no gene match. The CDR3 spells CAISLTRQGMNTEAFF. For the CDR3, the DNA is TGTGCCATCAGCCTCACCAGACAGGGCATGAACACTGAAGCTTTCTTT.

The rearrangement links TRBV19 to TRBJ1-1; D possibly corresponds to TRBD1 (6 bases). The CDR3 runs to 15 residues. Trimming removed 5 bases at V and 4 bases at J, with 17 bases between. Germline V CDR1 and CDR2: LNHDA, SQIVND (reference sequence). DNA of the CDR3: TGTGCCAGTAGTGGGACAAAAACTGGGGCCACTGAAGCTTTCTTT. This gives the protein CASSGTKTGATEAFF. The full variable domain, completed using reference TRBV19 and TRBJ1-1, is DGGITQSPKYLFRKEGQNVTLSCEQNLNHDAMYWYRQDPGQGLRLIYYSQIVNDFQKGDIAEGYSVSREKKESFPLTVTSAQKNPTAFYLCASSGTKTGATEAFFGQGTRLTVV.

This clonotype was detected ten times or more. The chain is built from TRBV7-2 and TRBJ2-7; D possibly corresponds to TRBD2 (6 bases). Germline V gives CDR1 SGHTA, CDR2 FQGNSA. Trimming took 1 base from V and 0 from J, leaving 10 bases between them. The CDR3 totals 15 residues. CDR3 sequence: CASSLGAGRSYEQYF. CDR3 nucleotide sequence: TGTGCCAGCAGCTTAGGGGCGGGGCGCTCCTACGAGCAGTACTTC.